Following are 14 T cell receptor beta chains from one sample sequenced in a study of blood T cell repertoires in COVID-19. Here immunoSEQ multiplex PCR was the method, and the copy in TCRdb shows in-frame clones only, minus some. Of 110,000 to 150,000 clones in the sample, under 90% were seen once. Specimen: PBMCs or T cells enriched from blood (not recorded which). The receptors shown here come from a woman between 18 and 29 years old who had been exposed to COVID-19.

This sequence joins TRBV29-1 and TRBJ2-7; 14 nucleotides match TRBD2. Germline V gene sequence: CDR1 SQVTM, CDR2 ANQGSEA. CDR3 length equals 19 residues. With 7 bases clipped from V and 1 base from J, the junction kept 18 bases outside the gene matches. The chain's CDR3 is CSALPGTSGRGGTSYEQYF. In nucleotides, the CDR3 is TGCAGCGCTCTACCCGGGACTAGCGGGAGAGGGGGCACATCCTACGAGCAGTACTTC.

This chain connects TRBV19 to TRBJ1-1; D is ambiguous. Germline CDR1 is LNHDA and CDR2 is SQIVND (reference sequence). Trimming removed 5 bases at V and 6 bases at J, with 7 bases between. CDR3 length equals 11 residues. For the CDR3, the DNA is TGTGCCAGTAGTTGGCAGGCTGAAGCTTTCTTT. As protein: CASSWQAEAFF. Variable domain in full (rest from reference TRBV19 and TRBJ1-1): DGGITQSPKYLFRKEGQNVTLSCEQNLNHDAMYWYRQDPGQGLRLIYYSQIVNDFQKGDIAEGYSVSREKKESFPLTVTSAQKNPTAFYLCASSWQAEAFFGQGTRLTVV.

This rearrangement joins TRBV3-1 (or the pseudogene TRBV3-2) to TRBJ1-5; D is unresolved. The CDR3 loop spans 17 amino acids. CDR1 is LGHDT, CDR2 YNNKEL, per germline (reference sequence). Between the trimmed V and J ends, which lost 1 base and 9 bases, there was a span of 22 bases. CDR3 nucleotides: TGTGCCAGCAGCCAAGCCTACGAGAGAGGTTCCCTTCTGCCCCAGCATTTT. It yields the protein CASSQAYERGSLLPQHF.

This chain joins TRBV7-3 and TRBJ2-3; TRBD2 is a possible D gene (6 bases). CDR3 length equals 13 residues. CDR1 and CDR2 from the germline V gene are SGHTA and FQGTGA. Trimming took 5 bases from V and 10 from J, leaving 16 bases between them. This CDR3 is CASSPYTGTPQYF. CDR3 coding DNA: TGTGCCAGCAGCCCCTACACGGGGACTCCGCAGTATTTT.

Regarding this clone: At one boundary the junction diverges from the germline segment, which might be a read error. CDR3 protein: CASSLQGGDRVGF. The CDR3 coding sequence is TGTGCCAGCAGCCTTCAAGGTGGGGACAGGGTCGGCTTC. This rearrangement joins TRBV4-2 to TRBJ2-7; 9 bases map to TRBD1. Germline CDR1 is LGHNA and CDR2 is YNFKEQ. The CDR3 length is 13 residues.

The V call is TRBV30, the J call TRBJ1-1; TRBD1 might be the D (6 bases). The CDR3 loop spans 12 amino acids. Germline V CDR1 and CDR2: GTSNPN, SVGIG (reference sequence). The V and J ends lost 1 base and 6 bases respectively, with 9 bases between them. The DNA of the CDR3 is TGTGCCTGGAGTGCGGACAGCCCTGAAGCTTTCTTT. This encodes CAWSADSPEAFF.

V usage is TRBV6-2 or TRBV6-3 and J usage is TRBJ2-5, with 9 bases fitting TRBD2. The CDR3 is 16 residues long. V lost 4 bases, J lost 2 bases, and 8 bases stayed unmatched. CDR1 is MNHEY, CDR2 SVGEGT, per germline. The CDR3 DNA sequence: TGTGCCAGCAGTTCGTGGACTAGCGACGTTCAAGAGACCCAGTACTTC. This encodes CASSSWTSDVQETQYF.

The chain combines TRBV9 with TRBJ1-6; tentatively, D is TRBD1 (6 bases). The V end lost 0 bases, the J end lost 3 bases, and 7 bases lay between the germline ends. This CDR3 contains 15 residues. Germline lookup yields CDR1 SGDLS and CDR2 YYNGEE. In DNA, the CDR3 is TGTGCCAGCAGCGTAGCGGACAGCTATAATTCACCCCTCCACTTT. Translated: CASSVADSYNSPLHF.

V and J are TRBV28 and TRBJ2-5; TRBD2 might be the D (5 bases). This CDR3 has 12 residues. CDR1 and CDR2 from the germline V gene are MDHEN and SYDVKM. Between the trimmed V and J ends, which lost 3 bases and 6 bases, there was a span of 8 bases. The CDR3, as DNA: TGTGCCAGCAGTTTGGACTGGAAGACCCAGTACTTC. Translated, it gives CASSLDWKTQYF.

The chain joins TRBV18 to TRBJ1-3, with a weak D call TRBD1 (5 bases). Per the germline V gene, CDR1 is KGHSH and CDR2 is LQKENI. The CDR3 has 16 amino acids. V was cut by 6 bases and J by 4 bases, with 19 bases left in between. This CDR3 is CASSHGQSVWGNTIYF. In nucleotides, the CDR3 is TGTGCCAGCTCCCACGGACAATCTGTCTGGGGAAACACCATATATTTT.

The chain links TRBV27 to TRBJ2-2; 10 positions match TRBD1. Germline V lookup: CDR1 MNHEY, CDR2 SMNVEV (reference sequence). The CDR3 totals 17 residues. J gave up 6 bases and V 4 bases, and 11 bases lay outside the gene matches. CDR3 sequence: CASSSFKTGGTPGELFF. CDR3 bases: TGTGCCAGCAGTTCTTTCAAGACAGGGGGCACCCCCGGGGAGCTGTTTTTT.

The J gene is TRBJ1-2, the V gene TRBV7-9, with D maybe TRBD1 (5 bases). Trimming took off 1 base at V and 0 bases at J, with 12 bases between the two ends. This CDR3 is 16 amino acids long. From germline, CDR1 is SEHNR and CDR2 FQNEAQ (reference sequence). CDR3 bases: TGTGCCAGCAGCTTAGATGGGGCCCTAGCTAACTATGGCTACACCTTC. Its protein product is CASSLDGALANYGYTF.

The chain joins TRBV4-1 to TRBJ2-2; 8 nucleotides line up with TRBD2. After removal of 6 bases from V and 7 bases from J, the junction contained 16 bases not matched to a gene. Germline V gene data show CDR1 as MGHRA and CDR2 as YSYEKL. The CDR3 spans 17 residues. CDR3 DNA: TGCGCCAGCAGACGTAACCCGGGACTAGTTCGCGGCGGGGAGCTGTTTTTT. Translated, it gives CASRRNPGLVRGGELFF.

The chain couples TRBV19 to TRBJ2-1, with D uncertain. Trimming removed 3 bases from V and 7 bases from J, with 7 bases in between. This CDR3 is built from 12 residues. Germline V gene sequence: CDR1 LNHDA, CDR2 SQIVND (reference sequence). The CDR3 is CASSIRWNEQFF. Here the CDR3 DNA reads TGTGCCAGTAGTATTAGATGGAATGAGCAGTTCTTC.